This is a list of T cell receptor beta chains from one sample in a study of blood T cell repertoires in COVID-19. The method was immunoSEQ multiplex PCR; TCRdb's version includes in-frame clones alone and lacks a portion of them. The sample holds some 110,000 clones, roughly nine tenths seen once. Sequenced material: peripheral blood. The receptors stem from a man aged 65 to 79 who had recovered from COVID-19. Both conserved end residues are part of each CDR3. The order of the fields is clone size, V gene, J gene, D gene, CDR3 DNA, CDR3 protein. D genes are given only for firm matches. Where a row states a size, it is once, few, many or the class of an expanded clone; other rows omit it.

abundance: NA
v_gene: TRBV10-3
j_gene: TRBJ2-2
d_gene: TRBD2
CDR3nt: TGTGCCATCAGTGGAGGACTAGCGGGAGGGCGGAGAACCGGGGAGCTGTTTTTT
CDR3aa: CAISGGLAGGRRTGELFF

abundance: once
v_gene: TRBV2
j_gene: TRBJ1-2
d_gene: NA
CDR3nt: TGTGCCAGCAGTGAAACTTGGACAGACTATGGCTACACCTTC
CDR3aa: CASSETWTDYGYTF

abundance: NA
v_gene: TRBV28
j_gene: TRBJ2-7
d_gene: TRBD2
CDR3nt: TGTGCCAGCAGTCCCCCCCCTAGCGGGAGGGAGGAGCAGTACTTC
CDR3aa: CASSPPPSGREEQYF

abundance: few
v_gene: TRBV7-8
j_gene: TRBJ1-5
d_gene: TRBD1
CDR3nt: TGTGCCAGCAGCGGGACAGGGAATCAGCCCCAGCATTTT
CDR3aa: CASSGTGNQPQHF

abundance: NA
v_gene: TRBV6-1
j_gene: TRBJ1-1
d_gene: NA
CDR3nt: TGTGCCAGCAGTGAAGTAAGGCCGGGAACTGAAGCTTTCTTT
CDR3aa: CASSEVRPGTEAFF

abundance: NA
v_gene: TRBV2
j_gene: TRBJ2-7
d_gene: TRBD1
CDR3nt: TGTGCCAGCAGCTTAATCGGGACAGATCTCCACGAGCAGTACTTC
CDR3aa: CASSLIGTDLHEQYF

abundance: NA
v_gene: TRBV7-9
j_gene: TRBJ1-5
d_gene: TRBD1
CDR3nt: TGTGCCAGCACCTACTATCCGGGACAGGGGATTAATCAGCCCCAGCATTTT
CDR3aa: CASTYYPGQGINQPQHF

abundance: NA
v_gene: TRBV14
j_gene: TRBJ1-4
d_gene: NA
CDR3nt: TGTGCCAGCAGCCGCGACAGTAATGAAAAACTGTTTTTT
CDR3aa: CASSRDSNEKLFF

abundance: NA
v_gene: TRBV5-6
j_gene: TRBJ2-1
d_gene: TRBD2
CDR3nt: TGTGCCAGCAGCTTGGCCCCTAGCGGGGCCTACAATGAGCAGTTCTTC
CDR3aa: CASSLAPSGAYNEQFF

abundance: NA
v_gene: TRBV7-8
j_gene: TRBJ1-1
d_gene: TRBD1
CDR3nt: TGTGCCAGCAGCTTGGACAGGGGACGGACTGAAGCTTTCTTT
CDR3aa: CASSLDRGRTEAFF

abundance: few
v_gene: TRBV7-3
j_gene: TRBJ2-3
d_gene: TRBD2
CDR3nt: TGTGCCAGCAGCCGTAGCGGGGGCACAGATACGCAGTATTTT
CDR3aa: CASSRSGGTDTQYF

abundance: NA
v_gene: TRBV11-3
j_gene: TRBJ2-3
d_gene: NA
CDR3nt: TGTGCCAGCAGCGGCAGGGCCGGGACAGATACGCAGTATTTT
CDR3aa: CASSGRAGTDTQYF

abundance: NA
v_gene: TRBV10-2
j_gene: TRBJ1-1
d_gene: NA
CDR3nt: TGCGCCAGCAGTCTAGCAGGGGCTCGGAACACTGAAGCTTTCTTT
CDR3aa: CASSLAGARNTEAFF

abundance: NA
v_gene: TRBV18
j_gene: TRBJ2-7
d_gene: TRBD1
CDR3nt: TGTGCCAGCTCACAGGGACAGCCGGCCTACGAGCAGTACTTC
CDR3aa: CASSQGQPAYEQYF

abundance: NA
v_gene: TRBV15
j_gene: TRBJ2-7
d_gene: TRBD2
CDR3nt: TGTGCCACCAGCAGAGATGCGGGGACTACCTACGAGCAGTACTTC
CDR3aa: CATSRDAGTTYEQYF

abundance: NA
v_gene: TRBV14
j_gene: TRBJ2-1
d_gene: TRBD2
CDR3nt: TGTGCCAGCAGCCAAGCGGGGGGCAATGAGCAGTTCTTC
CDR3aa: CASSQAGGNEQFF

abundance: NA
v_gene: TRBV18
j_gene: TRBJ1-1
d_gene: TRBD1
CDR3nt: TGTGCCAGCTCACCCAGGGTCCCGGGACAGGGGCCGAACACTGAAGCTTTCTTT
CDR3aa: CASSPRVPGQGPNTEAFF

abundance: once
v_gene: TRBV5-6
j_gene: TRBJ2-5
d_gene: NA
CDR3nt: TGTGCCAGCGGACAGCAAGAGACCCAGTACTTC
CDR3aa: CASGQQETQYF

abundance: NA
v_gene: TRBV5-4
j_gene: TRBJ2-3
d_gene: NA
CDR3nt: TGTGCCAGCAGCTCACGGACAGCGACAGATACGCAGTATTTT
CDR3aa: CASSSRTATDTQYF

abundance: NA
v_gene: TRBV14
j_gene: TRBJ1-1
d_gene: TRBD1
CDR3nt: TGTGCCAGCAGCCAAGATGTAGGGGGCGAGAACACTGAAGCTTTCTTT
CDR3aa: CASSQDVGGENTEAFF

abundance: once
v_gene: TRBV25-1
j_gene: TRBJ2-3
d_gene: TRBD1
CDR3nt: TGTGCCAGCAGTGAGGACAGGCTGCGGGATACGCAGTATTTT
CDR3aa: CASSEDRLRDTQYF

abundance: once
v_gene: TRBV9
j_gene: TRBJ2-1
d_gene: NA
CDR3nt: TGTGCCAGCAGCGTAACCCCCCTTGGGCCCTCCTACAATGAGCAGTTCTTC
CDR3aa: CASSVTPLGPSYNEQFF

abundance: NA
v_gene: TRBV7-6
j_gene: TRBJ2-7
d_gene: NA
CDR3nt: TGTGCCAGCAGCCCGGTACAGGGTAGGAAAACCTACGAGCAGTACTTC
CDR3aa: CASSPVQGRKTYEQYF

abundance: NA
v_gene: TRBV29-1
j_gene: TRBJ2-1
d_gene: NA
CDR3nt: TGCAGCGTTGAATCGGTGACTTCCTACAATGAGCAGTTCTTC
CDR3aa: CSVESVTSYNEQFF

abundance: once
v_gene: TRBV5-1
j_gene: TRBJ1-1
d_gene: TRBD1
CDR3nt: TGCGCCAGCAGATTGGGACAGGTCATGAACACTGAAGCTTTCTTT
CDR3aa: CASRLGQVMNTEAFF

abundance: NA
v_gene: TRBV11-2
j_gene: TRBJ1-3
d_gene: TRBD1
CDR3nt: TGTGCCAGCAGTCCGGACAGGGCTGGAAACACCATATATTTT
CDR3aa: CASSPDRAGNTIYF

abundance: NA
v_gene: TRBV9
j_gene: TRBJ2-7
d_gene: TRBD2
CDR3nt: TGTGCCAGCAGCGACGGACTAGCGGGAGATTACGAGCAGTACTTC
CDR3aa: CASSDGLAGDYEQYF

abundance: NA
v_gene: TRBV9
j_gene: TRBJ2-1
d_gene: TRBD1
CDR3nt: TGTGCCAGCAGCGTAGGCAGGGGGTCCTACAATGAGCAGTTCTTC
CDR3aa: CASSVGRGSYNEQFF

abundance: NA
v_gene: TRBV11-3
j_gene: TRBJ1-1
d_gene: TRBD1
CDR3nt: TGTGCCAGCGCTTACAGGGGGAACACTGAAGCTTTCTTT
CDR3aa: CASAYRGNTEAFF

abundance: NA
v_gene: TRBV25-1
j_gene: TRBJ2-7
d_gene: TRBD2
CDR3nt: TGTGCCAGCTCGGGGGGCTACGAGCAGTACTTC
CDR3aa: CASSGGYEQYF

abundance: NA
v_gene: TRBV19
j_gene: TRBJ1-1
d_gene: NA
CDR3nt: TGTGCCAGCTCCCGACAGGCGTCGAACACTGAAGCTTTCTTT
CDR3aa: CASSRQASNTEAFF

abundance: NA
v_gene: TRBV5-4
j_gene: TRBJ2-3
d_gene: TRBD2
CDR3nt: TGTGCCAGCAGCTTGCCGCTAGCGGGAGTTCGGGGTACGCAGTATTTT
CDR3aa: CASSLPLAGVRGTQYF

abundance: NA
v_gene: TRBV10-3
j_gene: TRBJ1-5
d_gene: TRBD1
CDR3nt: TGTGCCATCAGTGAGGGACAGGCAAGGAGGGCTCAGCCCCAGCATTTT
CDR3aa: CAISEGQARRAQPQHF

abundance: NA
v_gene: TRBV7-9
j_gene: TRBJ2-2
d_gene: TRBD2
CDR3nt: TGTGCCAGCAGCAGCTCCGGGACTACCGGCGGGCTGTTTTTT
CDR3aa: CASSSSGTTGGLFF

abundance: NA
v_gene: TRBV27
j_gene: TRBJ2-1
d_gene: TRBD1
CDR3nt: TGTGCCAGCAGTTTCCCCGACAGGGGACCCAATGAGCAGTTCTTC
CDR3aa: CASSFPDRGPNEQFF

abundance: NA
v_gene: TRBV5-1
j_gene: TRBJ2-5
d_gene: NA
CDR3nt: TGCGCCAGCAGCTTGGGCGGCACCCAACAAGAGACCCAGTACTTC
CDR3aa: CASSLGGTQQETQYF

abundance: NA
v_gene: TRBV6-5
j_gene: TRBJ2-7
d_gene: NA
CDR3nt: TGTGCCAGCAGGTCGACAAGTTACGAGCAGTACTTC
CDR3aa: CASRSTSYEQYF

abundance: NA
v_gene: TRBV4-3
j_gene: TRBJ2-2
d_gene: TRBD1
CDR3nt: TGCGCCAGCAGCCAAGATAAAGGACAGGGGTCCACCGGGGAGCTGTTTTTT
CDR3aa: CASSQDKGQGSTGELFF